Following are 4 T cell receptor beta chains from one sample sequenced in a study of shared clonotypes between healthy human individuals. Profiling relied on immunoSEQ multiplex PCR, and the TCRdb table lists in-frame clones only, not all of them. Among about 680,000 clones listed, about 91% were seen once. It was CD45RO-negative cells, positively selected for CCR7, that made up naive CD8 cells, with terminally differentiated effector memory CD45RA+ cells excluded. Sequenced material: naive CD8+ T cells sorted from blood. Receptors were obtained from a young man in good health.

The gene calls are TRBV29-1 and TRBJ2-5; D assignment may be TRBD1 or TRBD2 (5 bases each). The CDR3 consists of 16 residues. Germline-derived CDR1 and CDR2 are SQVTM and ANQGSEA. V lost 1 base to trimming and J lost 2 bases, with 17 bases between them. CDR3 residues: CSVEGIRDGEQETQYF. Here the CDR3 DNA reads TGCAGCGTTGAAGGGATCCGGGACGGAGAACAAGAGACCCAGTACTTC.

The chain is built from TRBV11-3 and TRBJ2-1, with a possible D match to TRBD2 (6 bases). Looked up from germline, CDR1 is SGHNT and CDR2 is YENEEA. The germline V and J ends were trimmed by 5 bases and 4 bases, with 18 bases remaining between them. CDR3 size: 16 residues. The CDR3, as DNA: TGTGCCAGCAGCGGGTACCCGGGACTGGAATACAATGAGCAGTTCTTC. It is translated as CASSGYPGLEYNEQFF.

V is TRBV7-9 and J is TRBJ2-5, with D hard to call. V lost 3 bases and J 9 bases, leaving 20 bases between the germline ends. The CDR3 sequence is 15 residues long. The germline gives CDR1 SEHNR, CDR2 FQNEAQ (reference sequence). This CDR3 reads CASSLAPPLEWAQYF. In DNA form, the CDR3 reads TGTGCCAGCAGCTTGGCACCCCCCCTCGAGTGGGCCCAGTACTTC.

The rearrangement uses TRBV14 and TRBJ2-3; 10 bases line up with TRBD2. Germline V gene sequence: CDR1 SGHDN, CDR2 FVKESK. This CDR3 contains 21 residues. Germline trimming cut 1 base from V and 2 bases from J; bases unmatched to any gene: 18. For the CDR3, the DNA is TGTGCCAGCAGCCAAGCGGGAGAGCGGGAGGGCCGTAATCGTATCACAGATACGCAGTATTTT. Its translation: CASSQAGEREGRNRITDTQYF. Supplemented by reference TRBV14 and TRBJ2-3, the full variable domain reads EAGVTQFPSHSVIEKGQTVTLRCDPISGHDNLYWYRRVMGKEIKFLLHFVKESKQDESGMPNNRFLAERTGGTYSTLKVQPAELEDSGVYFCASSQAGEREGRNRITDTQYFGPGTRLTVL.